This is a list of T cell receptor beta chains from one sample in a study of shared clonotypes between healthy human individuals. Some clones are missing from TCRdb's copy, which holds only in-frame ones; the method was immunoSEQ multiplex PCR. The sample contains 900,000 to 1,200,000 clones, 75% to 80% of which appear only once. The source material was memory CD4+ T cells from PBMCs. These receptor sequences come from a man younger than 35 in good health. Some clones in this sample may be carry-over from other donors' samples. The CDR3 runs from the conserved cysteine through the conserved F or W. The order of the fields is V gene, clone size, J gene, D gene, CDR3 DNA, CDR3 protein. A D gene is named only where the DNA matches it firmly. Where a row states a size, it is once, few, many or the class of an expanded clone; other rows omit it.

V: TRBV6-5
size: once
J: TRBJ2-3
D: .
DNA: TGTGCCAGCAGTTACTCCTGGGGCGCCAGGGCAGATACGCAGTATTTT
CDR3: CASSYSWGARADTQYF

V: TRBV28
size: .
J: TRBJ1-2
D: .
DNA: TGTGCCAGCAGTTTAGCAGGGTGGGGCTACACCTTC
CDR3: CASSLAGWGYTF

V: TRBV6-6
size: .
J: TRBJ1-2
D: TRBD1
DNA: TGTGCCATTGGACAGGTCAACTATGGCTACACCTTC
CDR3: CAIGQVNYGYTF

V: TRBV6-9
size: once
J: TRBJ2-5
D: .
DNA: TGTGCCAGCAGTTATAGGACTCCCAGAGAGACCCAGTACTTC
CDR3: CASSYRTPRETQYF

V: TRBV5-1
size: .
J: TRBJ1-2
D: .
DNA: TGCGCCAGCAGCTTGGAGTCGGTTAACTATGGCTACACCTTC
CDR3: CASSLESVNYGYTF

V: TRBV9
size: .
J: TRBJ1-5
D: .
DNA: TGTGCCAGCAGCGTATGGGGAAATCAGCCCCAGCATTTT
CDR3: CASSVWGNQPQHF

V: TRBV28
size: few
J: TRBJ2-4
D: TRBD2
DNA: TGTGCCAGCAGTGGGGGGGGAACCAAAAACATTCAGTACTTC
CDR3: CASSGGGTKNIQYF

V: TRBV4-1
size: .
J: TRBJ1-1
D: TRBD1
DNA: TGCGCCAGCAGCCAAGGACAGGGCGAGGGTTTTAGGGCTTTCTTT
CDR3: CASSQGQGEGFRAFF

V: TRBV10-3
size: .
J: TRBJ2-5
D: TRBD1
DNA: TGTGCCATCGGGACAGATCAAGAGACCCAGTACTTC
CDR3: CAIGTDQETQYF

V: TRBV28
size: .
J: TRBJ2-7
D: TRBD1
DNA: TGTGCCAGCAGTTTTCTACAGGGGGCCTACGAGCAGTACTTC
CDR3: CASSFLQGAYEQYF

V: TRBV7-2
size: once
J: TRBJ1-5
D: TRBD1
DNA: TGTGCCAGCAGCCTCCGTGGGGACAGATATAGCAATCAGCCCCAGCATTTT
CDR3: CASSLRGDRYSNQPQHF

V: TRBV6-5
size: .
J: TRBJ2-1
D: TRBD2
DNA: TGTGCCAGCAGTTACGATCGGTCTAGCGGTCACAATGAGCAGTTCTTC
CDR3: CASSYDRSSGHNEQFF

V: TRBV18
size: .
J: TRBJ2-7
D: TRBD2
DNA: TGTGCCAGCTCACCACAAGGGACTAGCGGGACCTCGGGCGAGCAGTACTTC
CDR3: CASSPQGTSGTSGEQYF

V: TRBV6-6
size: once
J: TRBJ2-7
D: TRBD2
DNA: TGTGCCAGCACCCCCTCCGGGACTAGCGGCTCCTACGAGCAGTACTTC
CDR3: CASTPSGTSGSYEQYF

V: TRBV9
size: .
J: TRBJ1-2
D: .
DNA: TGTGCCAGCAGCGTAGAAGCAAGTATTAACTATGGCTACACCTTC
CDR3: CASSVEASINYGYTF

V: TRBV2
size: .
J: TRBJ2-7
D: .
DNA: TGTGCCAGCAGTACAGGGTTGGTGGAGCAGTACTTC
CDR3: CASSTGLVEQYF

V: TRBV5-1
size: .
J: TRBJ2-1
D: .
DNA: TGCGCCAGCAGCGTCTCTCCCCGCGATGAGCAGTTCTTC
CDR3: CASSVSPRDEQFF

V: TRBV28
size: many
J: TRBJ1-1
D: .
DNA: TGTGCCAGCAGTAATCCGGAACAGGCGCGAACTGAAGCTTTCTTT
CDR3: CASSNPEQARTEAFF

V: TRBV30
size: .
J: TRBJ1-3
D: .
DNA: TGTGCCTGGAGTGTGGGAGGTGACTCTGGAAACACCATATATTTT
CDR3: CAWSVGGDSGNTIYF

V: TRBV2
size: .
J: TRBJ2-3
D: .
DNA: TGTGCCAGCAGCTTAGGGGCGGTGCGCACAGATACGCAGTATTTT
CDR3: CASSLGAVRTDTQYF

V: TRBV5-6
size: .
J: TRBJ2-7
D: TRBD2
DNA: TGTGCCAGCAGCCTGGGACTAGCGGGAGCTCACGAGCAGTACTTC
CDR3: CASSLGLAGAHEQYF

V: TRBV6-7
size: .
J: TRBJ1-5
D: TRBD1
DNA: TGTGCCAGCAGTAATACGGGGGACAGGGTCAATCAGCCCCAGCATTTT
CDR3: CASSNTGDRVNQPQHF

V: TRBV11-2
size: .
J: TRBJ2-7
D: .
DNA: TGTGCCAGCAGCTCACAACTAGCCCTCTACGAGCAGTACTTC
CDR3: CASSSQLALYEQYF

V: TRBV29-1
size: .
J: TRBJ2-7
D: TRBD1
DNA: TGCAGCGTTAAGGGGGCGAGCTCCTACGAGCAGTACTTC
CDR3: CSVKGASSYEQYF

V: TRBV6-5
size: once
J: TRBJ2-7
D: TRBD1
DNA: TGTGCCAGCAGTTACTGGACAGGGAGGTCCTACGAGCAGTACTTC
CDR3: CASSYWTGRSYEQYF

V: TRBV27
size: many
J: TRBJ2-7
D: .
DNA: TGTGCCAGCAGGCTAAAGGTTCAGGGGCACGAGCAGTACTTC
CDR3: CASRLKVQGHEQYF

V: TRBV10-3
size: .
J: TRBJ1-5
D: TRBD1
DNA: TGTGCCATCAGTGCCCAGGGACAGGATAGCAATCAGCCCCAGCATTTT
CDR3: CAISAQGQDSNQPQHF

V: TRBV6-5
size: .
J: TRBJ1-5
D: .
DNA: TGTGCCAGCAGTTACGTGGGGCCCAATCAGCCCCAGCATTTT
CDR3: CASSYVGPNQPQHF

V: TRBV5-4
size: few
J: TRBJ2-7
D: TRBD1
DNA: TGTGCCAGCAGCTTCACAGGGGGCGAGTACGAGCAGTACTTC
CDR3: CASSFTGGEYEQYF

V: TRBV2
size: many
J: TRBJ1-2
D: .
DNA: TGTGCCAGCAGCCCCTGGGACGGGGGAGGAGGCTACACCTTC
CDR3: CASSPWDGGGGYTF

V: TRBV4-1
size: .
J: TRBJ2-2
D: .
DNA: TGCGCCAGCAGCCGCTGGGCCCCCGGGGAGCTGTTTTTT
CDR3: CASSRWAPGELFF

V: TRBV29-1
size: .
J: TRBJ1-4
D: .
DNA: TGCAGCGTTGCGACAGCGCCGGGGGAAAAACTGTTTTTT
CDR3: CSVATAPGEKLFF

V: TRBV4-2
size: .
J: TRBJ1-4
D: TRBD1
DNA: TGTGCCAGCAGCCGAAACCAGGGGGCGCGGGATGAAAAACTGTTTTTT
CDR3: CASSRNQGARDEKLFF

V: TRBV2
size: .
J: TRBJ2-7
D: TRBD2
DNA: TGTGCCAGCCTTCAGGTAGCGGGAGTATACGAGCAGTACTTC
CDR3: CASLQVAGVYEQYF

V: TRBV9
size: .
J: TRBJ2-7
D: .
DNA: TGTGCCAGCAGCCCTCCGGGACTCGACAACTGGCAGTACTTC
CDR3: CASSPPGLDNWQYF

V: TRBV28
size: .
J: TRBJ1-6
D: .
DNA: TGTGCCAGCAGTTTATTGGGGGGCGATAATTCACCCCTCCACTTT
CDR3: CASSLLGGDNSPLHF

V: TRBV2
size: .
J: TRBJ2-1
D: .
DNA: TGTGCCAGCAGTGAGGGGGGTTCTTTTACCCACAATGAGCAGTTCTTC
CDR3: CASSEGGSFTHNEQFF

V: TRBV6-6
size: few
J: TRBJ1-1
D: .
DNA: TGTGCCAGCAGTCCCGATTGGCGCACTGAAGCTTTCTTT
CDR3: CASSPDWRTEAFF

V: TRBV6-1
size: .
J: TRBJ1-5
D: .
DNA: TGTGCCAGCAGGGGTTCTAATCAGCCCCAGCATTTT
CDR3: CASRGSNQPQHF

V: TRBV4-3
size: few
J: TRBJ1-2
D: .
DNA: TGCGCCAGCAGCCCCCTGGGGACTTTGAAGAATGGCTACACCTTC
CDR3: CASSPLGTLKNGYTF

V: TRBV4-1
size: .
J: TRBJ2-6
D: .
DNA: TGCGCCAGCAGCCAGCTCTCTGGGGCCAACGTCCTGACTTTC
CDR3: CASSQLSGANVLTF